The 30 T cell receptor beta chains below come from one sample, sequenced in a study of shared clonotypes between healthy human individuals. Measured with immunoSEQ multiplex PCR; TCRdb has only the in-frame clones, and not every one. The sample consists of approximately 1,500,000 clones, roughly 96% of them appearing once. Sequencing used naive CD4+ T cells sorted from blood. Subset indicated: CD45RA+ positively selected. The receptors come from a man under 40 in good health.

CDR3 region: CASSFLGGGGTADTQYF. DNA of the CDR3: TGTGCCAGCAGTTTTCTGGGTGGCGGGGGGACGGCAGATACGCAGTATTTT. This chain joins TRBV28 and TRBJ2-3; 8 bases map to TRBD2. This CDR3 is 17 amino acids long. Germline V gives CDR1 MDHEN, CDR2 SYDVKM. The trim removed 3 bases at V and 4 bases at J, leaving 12 bases unmatched.

The chain couples TRBV6-6 to TRBJ2-1; 9 nucleotides align to TRBD2. The CDR3 covers 16 residues. The ends lost 6 bases at V and 9 bases at J; junction bases unmatched: 15. CDR1 and CDR2 from the germline V gene are MNHNY and SVGAGI (reference sequence). CDR3 in DNA: TGTGCCAGCAGCCCAGGAGGGGCTAGCGGGAAATTTGAGCAGTTCTTC. It specifies CASSPGGASGKFEQFF.

In this sample, this clone turned up once. The chain combines TRBV9 with TRBJ2-3; D may match TRBD1 or TRBD2 (6 bases each). The length of the CDR3 is 16 residues. CDR1 and CDR2 (germline): SGDLS, YYNGEE. Trimming took off 0 bases at V and 4 bases at J, with 15 bases between the two ends. The CDR3, as DNA: TGTGCCAGCAGCGTAGCTGGGGGGCGCTTTCCAGATACGCAGTATTTT. Translation: CASSVAGGRFPDTQYF.

This rearrangement joins TRBV6-5 to TRBJ1-1; D is unclear. Germline CDR1 reads MNHEY; CDR2 reads SVGAGI. V lost 3 bases and J 4 bases, leaving 9 bases between the germline ends. The CDR3 is 13 amino acids. The CDR3 loop reads CASSYGVGTEAFF. CDR3 nucleotides: TGTGCCAGCAGTTATGGGGTGGGCACTGAAGCTTTCTTT.

The chain employs TRBV18 and TRBJ2-5, with D perhaps matching TRBD2 (7 bases). Germline V CDR1 and CDR2: KGHSH, LQKENI. V shed 3 bases and J shed 5 bases, with 16 bases lying between them. This CDR3 region has 15 residues. Here the CDR3 reads CASSPLLQGGETQYF. CDR3 coding DNA: TGTGCCAGCTCACCTTTACTACAGGGAGGGGAGACCCAGTACTTC.

This chain uses TRBV19 with TRBJ1-5, with 7 bases lining up with TRBD1. The trim removed 5 bases at V and 0 bases at J, leaving 4 bases unmatched. Per germline, CDR1 LNHDA and CDR2 SQIVND (reference sequence). The CDR3 totals 15 residues. The CDR3 region is CASSRTGPSNQPQHF. For the CDR3, the DNA is TGTGCCAGTAGTCGGACAGGCCCTAGCAATCAGCCCCAGCATTTT.

Notes on this clone: Other DNA sequences in this specimen translate into the identical CDR3. This chain uses TRBV18 with TRBJ2-3, with TRBD2 identical over 7 bases. V lost 6 bases and J lost 1; bases outside the gene matches: 4. CDR1 is KGHSH and CDR2 is LQKENI in the germline V gene. The CDR3 is 14 amino acids. CDR3 nucleotide sequence: TGTGCCAGCTCCCCCACTAGCGGCACAGATACGCAGTATTTT. This encodes CASSPTSGTDTQYF. The whole variable domain, filled in from reference TRBV18 and TRBJ2-3, reads NAGVMQNPRHLVRRRGQEARLRCSPMKGHSHVYWYRQLPEEGLKFMVYLQKENIIDESGMPKERFSAEFPKEGPSILRIQQVVRGDSAAYFCASSPTSGTDTQYFGPGTRLTVL.

The rearrangement links TRBV19 to TRBJ2-2, with 7 bases fitting TRBD2. The CDR3 is 14 amino acids. CDR1 and CDR2 from the germline V gene are LNHDA and SQIVND (reference sequence). V dropped 6 bases and J dropped 3; count of bases not matched to a gene: 4. The DNA of the CDR3 is TGTGCCAGTAGGCGGGAGCGATACACCGGGGAGCTGTTTTTT. It specifies CASRRERYTGELFF.

The genes are TRBV7-2 and TRBJ2-7; 9 nucleotides agree with TRBD1. Trimming removed 4 bases from V and 9 bases from J; junction bases left unmatched: 10. Germline assignment: CDR1 SGHTA and CDR2 FQGNSA. The CDR3 has 14 amino acids. This CDR3 reads CASSSRSGQGPQYF. The DNA of the CDR3 is TGTGCCAGCAGCTCTCGTTCGGGACAGGGCCCGCAGTACTTC.

The chain recombines TRBV19 with TRBJ2-7; D possibly corresponds to TRBD2 (5 bases). CDR3 size: 14 residues. Germline V gene lookup returns CDR1 LNHDA and CDR2 SQIVND (reference sequence). V was clipped by 1 base and J by 4 bases, with 11 bases between them. The CDR3 region is CASSIGRTRYEQYF. For the CDR3, the DNA is TGTGCCAGTAGTATAGGACGGACTCGGTACGAGCAGTACTTC.

Of note for this clone: Within the sample, other DNA sequences also encode this same CDR3. CDR3 sequence: CASSLATYEQYF. In DNA, the CDR3 is TGTGCCAGCAGCCTCGCTACCTACGAGCAGTACTTC. This rearrangement joins TRBV28 to TRBJ2-7; D not certain. Per germline, CDR1 MDHEN and CDR2 SYDVKM. The CDR3 runs to 12 residues. V shed 6 bases and J shed 2 bases, with 8 bases lying between them.

In its sample, this clone was seen once. The chain recombines TRBV12-5 with TRBJ2-3; a weak D match, TRBD2 (6 bases). Trimming took 6 bases from V and 10 from J, leaving 23 bases between them. This CDR3 is 15 amino acids long. Germline assignment: CDR1 LGHNT and CDR2 FRNRAP. The CDR3: CASGQGLKIYSAQYF. CDR3 nucleotides: TGTGCTAGTGGGCAGGGACTGAAGATTTACTCTGCGCAGTATTTT. The full variable domain, rest sourced from reference TRBV12-5 and TRBJ2-3, is DARVTQTPRHKVTEMGQEVTMRCQPILGHNTVFWYRQTMMQGLELLAYFRNRAPLDDSGMPKDRFSAEMPDATLATLKIQPSEPRDSAVYFCASGQGLKIYSAQYFGPGTRLTVL.

The count of this clone is one. DNA for the CDR3: TGTGCCAGTAGGGCAGGGGTGTGGACTGAAGCTTTCTTT. Amino acid sequence: CASRAGVWTEAFF. The rearrangement links TRBV19 to TRBJ1-1; D possibly corresponds to TRBD1 (6 bases). CDR3 length: 13 residues. The V gene's germline CDR1 is LNHDA and CDR2 SQIVND (reference sequence). V was trimmed by 6 bases and J by 5 bases, leaving 13 bases between them.

Details on this clone: The same CDR3 also results from other DNA sequences found in this sample. The chain couples TRBV6-5 to TRBJ2-2; D ambiguous. Germline V CDR1 and CDR2: MNHEY, SVGAGI. The V and J ends lost 5 bases and 5 bases respectively, with 3 bases between them. The CDR3 is made up of 11 amino acids. The DNA for the CDR3 is TGTGCCAGCAGTCGGACCGGGGAGCTGTTTTTT. It translates to CASSRTGELFF.

The CDR3 sequence: CASSPQRPRDSNEKLFF. The CDR3 DNA follows: TGTGCCAGCTCACCACAAAGGCCCCGGGACAGTAATGAAAAACTGTTTTTT. The rearrangement uses TRBV18 and TRBJ1-4; 7 bases are shared with TRBD1. V shed 1 base and J 4 bases; nucleotides not matched to a gene: 9. This CDR3 comprises 17 residues. Germline CDR1 reads KGHSH; CDR2 reads LQKENI.

The V and J genes are TRBV7-9 and TRBJ2-1, with TRBD1 identical over 7 bases. With 5 bases clipped from V and 6 bases from J, the junction kept 13 bases outside the gene matches. The CDR3 contains 16 residues. Germline V lookup: CDR1 SEHNR, CDR2 FQNEAQ (reference sequence). The chain's CDR3 is CASSPQGRPPSNEQFF. The CDR3 coding sequence is TGTGCCAGCAGCCCACAGGGGCGACCCCCTAGCAATGAGCAGTTCTTC.

The rearrangement joins TRBV7-6 to TRBJ2-1; 9 nucleotides align to TRBD1. Germline CDR1 SGHVS, CDR2 FNYEAQ. The V gene end was trimmed by 5 bases and the J gene end by 5 bases; junction bases not matched to a gene: 7. The CDR3 is made up of 15 amino acids. The CDR3 nucleotides read TGTGCCAGCAGCCTCCGGGACAGGGTCAACAATGAGCAGTTCTTC. It yields the protein CASSLRDRVNNEQFF.

J is TRBJ1-5 and V is TRBV5-1, with unresolved D. The CDR3 consists of 14 residues. The V end was cut by 0 bases, the J end by 5 bases, with 9 bases between. Germline assignment: CDR1 SGHRS and CDR2 YFSETQ. Here the CDR3 DNA reads TGCGCCAGCAGCTTGGGAGAAGGTTATCAGCCCCAGCATTTT. This translates into CASSLGEGYQPQHF.

This chain's CDR3 is CASSQGPSGNYNEQFF. The CDR3 region has the DNA TGCGCCAGCAGCCAAGGCCCTAGCGGGAATTACAATGAGCAGTTCTTC. V is TRBV4-3 and J is TRBJ2-1; 9 bases agree with TRBD2. Looked up from germline, CDR1 is LGHNA and CDR2 is YSLEER. The trim removed 1 base at V and 4 bases at J, leaving 5 bases unmatched. The CDR3 has 16 amino acids.

The chain employs TRBV5-1 and TRBJ2-2, with D maybe TRBD1 (5 bases). V dropped 3 bases and J dropped 4 bases, with 13 bases sitting between them. The CDR3 sequence is 15 residues long. Germline CDR1 reads SGHRS; CDR2 reads YFSETQ. The CDR3 sequence: CASSSPPGFTGELFF. DNA for the CDR3: TGCGCCAGCAGCTCGCCCCCAGGGTTCACCGGGGAGCTGTTTTTT.

The chain uses TRBV19 and TRBJ1-1; 9 bases agree with TRBD1. The V segment lost 7 bases and the J segment 2 bases; nucleotides outside the gene matches: 8. CDR1 is LNHDA and CDR2 is SQIVND in the germline V gene (reference sequence). The CDR3 is made up of 15 amino acids. DNA of the CDR3: TGTGCCAGTAATTCCGGGACAGGGTTCAACACTGAAGCTTTCTTT. This codes for CASNSGTGFNTEAFF.

This sequence joins TRBV28 and TRBJ2-7; 9 bases are a match to TRBD2. CDR3 size: 12 residues. CDR1 MDHEN and CDR2 SYDVKM come from the germline V gene. V lost 8 bases, J lost 3 bases, and 2 bases stayed unmatched. CDR3 residues: CASFSGSYEQYF. CDR3 DNA: TGTGCCAGCTTTAGCGGGAGCTACGAGCAGTACTTC.

J is TRBJ2-5 and V is TRBV5-5; 10 bases are a match to TRBD1. The CDR3 sequence is 16 residues long. CDR1 is SGHKS and CDR2 is YYEKEE in the germline V gene (reference sequence). V lost 4 bases and J lost 0; bases outside the gene matches: 6. The CDR3 region is CASSTGDRGYQETQYF. In DNA form, the CDR3 reads TGTGCCAGCAGCACCGGGGACAGGGGATACCAAGAGACCCAGTACTTC.

The chain combines TRBV5-6 with TRBJ1-1; D gene ambiguous. V lost 1 base and J 2 bases, leaving 15 bases between the germline ends. This CDR3 region has 16 residues. Per germline, CDR1 SGHDT and CDR2 YYEEEE. The CDR3 DNA reads as TGTGCCAGCAGCTTGCCCCTTTCGGGCCCCAACACTGAAGCTTTCTTT. This translates into CASSLPLSGPNTEAFF.

This chain links TRBV18 with TRBJ2-3, with TRBD2 matching 11 bases. CDR1 is KGHSH and CDR2 is LQKENI in the germline V gene. The CDR3 contains 17 residues. J gave up 2 bases and V 3 bases, and 7 bases lay outside the gene matches. The CDR3: CASSPLPGLAATDTQYF. For the CDR3, the DNA is TGTGCCAGCTCACCCCTTCCGGGACTAGCGGCCACAGATACGCAGTATTTT.

As for this clone: Other DNA variants within this sample encode the same CDR3. The gene calls are TRBV9 and TRBJ2-2, with TRBD2 identical over 10 bases. The CDR3 has 16 amino acids. CDR1 is SGDLS and CDR2 is YYNGEE in the germline V gene. Losses at the gene ends were 0 bases for V and 4 bases for J; bases not matched to a gene: 3. The CDR3 protein is CASSVGASGGTGELFF. CDR3 coding DNA: TGTGCCAGCAGCGTAGGGGCTAGCGGGGGCACCGGGGAGCTGTTTTTT. Supplemented by reference TRBV9 and TRBJ2-2, the full variable domain reads DSGVTQTPKHLITATGQRVTLRCSPRSGDLSVYWYQQSLDQGLQFLIQYYNGEERAKGNILERFSAQQFPDLHSELNLSSLELGDSALYFCASSVGASGGTGELFFGEGSRLTVL.

This chain joins TRBV25-1 and TRBJ2-5; TRBD1 is a possible D gene (7 bases). The CDR3 has 16 amino acids. CDR1 and CDR2 (germline): MGHDK, SYGVNS. Trimming took 2 bases from V and 3 from J, leaving 16 bases between them. The CDR3 region has the DNA TGTGCCAGCAGTGAACGGGGGACAGCAAAAGAAGAGACCCAGTACTTC. This translates into CASSERGTAKEETQYF. Drawing the rest from reference TRBV25-1 and TRBJ2-5, the complete variable domain is EADIYQTPRYLVIGTGKKITLECSQTMGHDKMYWYQQDPGMELHLIHYSYGVNSTEKGDLSSESTVSRIRTEHFPLTLESARPSHTSQYLCASSERGTAKEETQYFGPGTRLLVL.

The chain links TRBV7-8 to TRBJ2-5; the D is unclear. From germline, CDR1 is SGHVS and CDR2 FQNEAQ. Between the trimmed V and J ends, which lost 5 bases and 2 bases, there was a span of 9 bases. This CDR3 is 13 amino acids long. The CDR3 is CASSLSRQETQYF. For the CDR3, the DNA is TGTGCCAGCAGCCTAAGCCGGCAAGAGACCCAGTACTTC.

The chain has TRBV2 and TRBJ2-7; TRBD1 agrees at 7 bases. Germline CDR1 is SNHLY and CDR2 is FYNNEI. The CDR3 consists of 13 residues. The junction had 10 bases not matched to a gene; V was cut back by 8 bases and J by 6 bases. Here the CDR3 reads CASQLGTATEQYF. The CDR3, as DNA: TGTGCCAGCCAACTCGGGACAGCAACCGAGCAGTACTTC.

The chain links TRBV2 to TRBJ2-7; 12 nucleotides agree with TRBD2. The CDR3 runs 17 residues. Germline V lookup: CDR1 SNHLY, CDR2 FYNNEI. The V segment lost 0 bases and the J segment 5 bases; nucleotides outside the gene matches: 8. The chain's CDR3 is CASSEAPLAGGRNEQYF. The DNA of the CDR3 is TGTGCCAGCAGTGAAGCCCCTCTAGCGGGAGGGCGGAACGAGCAGTACTTC.